A single sample is the source of the 24 T cell receptor beta chains below, sequenced in a study of ipilimumab plus nivolumab after autologous stem cell transplantation. The table came from immunoSEQ multiplex PCR; TCRdb's copy has only in-frame clones and leaves some out. Of about 18,000 clones in the sample, 80% are singletons; the top ten hold roughly 10%. Here the sequenced sample was PBMCs, taken in a trial of ipilimumab plus nivolumab as post-transplant consolidation. These receptors were collected from a male donor with diffuse large B-cell lymphoma.

This chain's CDR3 is CASSPDIPYEQYF. The DNA of the CDR3 is TGTGCCAGCAGCCCCGACATACCCTACGAGCAGTACTTC. The chain employs TRBV7-8 and TRBJ2-7; D unclear. The germline V gene encodes CDR1 SGHVS and CDR2 FQNEAQ. V dropped 5 bases and J dropped 2 bases, with 10 bases sitting between them. The length of the CDR3 is 13 residues.

This clone has just one count. This rearrangement joins TRBV5-1 to TRBJ2-1, with D perhaps given as TRBD1 or TRBD2 (6 bases each). The CDR3 loop spans 16 amino acids. CDR1 is SGHRS, CDR2 YFSETQ, per germline. Between the trimmed V and J ends, which lost 7 bases and 2 bases, there was a span of 19 bases. The chain's CDR3 is CASDAGGPNAYNEQFF. CDR3 coding DNA: TGCGCCAGCGATGCTGGGGGGCCTAATGCCTACAATGAGCAGTTCTTC.

The rearrangement joins TRBV7-8 to TRBJ2-3; 10 nucleotides agree with TRBD2. Germline V gene data show CDR1 as SGHVS and CDR2 as FQNEAQ. V dropped 5 bases and J dropped 3; count of bases not matched to a gene: 14. This CDR3 has 18 amino acids. CDR3 nucleotides: TGTGCCAGCAGCGACCGATTTAGCGGGGGGCGACGAACAGATACGCAGTATTTT. This codes for CASSDRFSGGRRTDTQYF.

This chain connects TRBV13 to TRBJ2-7, with a tentative D call TRBD2 (6 bases). Germline CDR1 and CDR2: PRHDT and FYEKMQ (reference sequence). The ends were cut back, 4 bases at V and 0 bases at J, with 13 bases in the middle. The CDR3 length is 15 residues. The CDR3 here is CASSWRGRNSYEQYF. CDR3 DNA sequence: TGTGCCAGCAGCTGGCGGGGCAGAAACTCCTACGAGCAGTACTTC.

The chain recombines TRBV7-6 with TRBJ2-5, with no clear D. Between the trimmed V and J ends, which lost 4 bases and 1 base, there was a span of 7 bases. Germline values: CDR1 SGHVS, CDR2 FNYEAQ. This CDR3 has 13 amino acids. The CDR3 region has the DNA TGTGCCAGCAGCTCCATCTCCCAAGAGACCCAGTACTTC. It specifies CASSSISQETQYF.

The chain links TRBV25-1 to TRBJ2-3; D might be TRBD2 (6 bases). This CDR3 has 14 residues. Trimming removed 5 bases at V and 3 bases at J, with 12 bases between. The germline V gene encodes CDR1 MGHDK and CDR2 SYGVNS. The CDR3 loop is CASSLAFATDTQYF. CDR3 sequence (DNA): TGTGCCAGCAGTCTAGCGTTCGCTACAGATACGCAGTATTTT.

The rearrangement links TRBV5-6 to TRBJ2-5; TRBD2 matches 7 bases. Germline trimming cut 3 bases from V and 5 bases from J; bases unmatched to any gene: 16. The V gene's germline CDR1 is SGHDT and CDR2 YYEEEE. CDR3 length equals 17 residues. CDR3 sequence: CASSSKFSGIGGETQYF. The CDR3 nucleotides are TGTGCCAGCAGCTCCAAGTTCTCAGGCATCGGGGGGGAGACCCAGTACTTC.

This clone was seen only once. The chain carries TRBV5-4 and TRBJ1-1, with 10 bases that match TRBD1. Germline V CDR1 and CDR2: SGHNT, YYREEE (reference sequence). The ends lost 4 bases at V and 0 bases at J; junction bases unmatched: 3. The CDR3 loop spans 15 amino acids. The CDR3 region has the DNA TGTGCCAGCAGCGATGGGACAGGGGTGAACACTGAAGCTTTCTTT. This codes for CASSDGTGVNTEAFF.

This clone turned up a few times. The chain couples TRBV19 to TRBJ1-1; maybe TRBD1 (5 bases). V was pared by 5 bases and J by 7 bases, with 14 bases between. CDR1 is LNHDA, CDR2 SQIVND, per germline (reference sequence). The CDR3 consists of 13 residues. The CDR3 nucleotides are TGTGCCAGTAGTTCCGGGGACGGTGGTGAAGCTTTCTTT. Its protein product is CASSSGDGGEAFF.

V usage is TRBV23-1 and J usage is TRBJ1-1; D is possibly TRBD1 (5 bases). TRBV23-1 is an ORF, and what it does is uncertain. The CDR3 spans 13 residues. Trimming pared 3 bases from V and 8 bases from J, leaving 13 bases between. The CDR3 loop reads CASSQLGREEAFF. The CDR3 nucleotides read TGCGCCAGCAGTCAGTTAGGCAGGGAGGAAGCTTTCTTT.

The genes are TRBV6-5 and TRBJ2-3; the D is unclear. V was shortened by 8 bases and J by 6 bases, with 12 bases between the two germline ends. This CDR3 is 12 amino acids long. CDR1 and CDR2 from the germline V gene are MNHEY and SVGAGI. CDR3 sequence: CASRHGGDTQYF. DNA for the CDR3: TGTGCCAGCCGGCACGGTGGGGATACGCAGTATTTT.

The genes are TRBV25-1 and TRBJ1-2; 8 bases align to TRBD1. V was clipped by 10 bases and J by 4 bases; unmatched bases: 5. The CDR3 runs to 12 residues. Germline loops: CDR1 MGHDK, CDR2 SYGVNS. In DNA, the CDR3 is TGTGCCACAAGACAGGGGATCTATGGCTACACCTTC. Amino acid sequence: CATRQGIYGYTF.

The CDR3 loop reads CASTGTTGELFF. CDR3 in DNA: TGTGCCAGCACCGGGACCACCGGGGAGCTGTTTTTT. J is TRBJ2-2 and V is TRBV6-5; D tentatively reads TRBD1 or TRBD2 (5 bases each). V lost 7 bases and J lost 4, with 7 bases in between. The CDR3 covers 12 residues. Germline CDR1 is MNHEY and CDR2 is SVGAGI.

This clone was counted only a few times. The V call is TRBV7-2, the J call TRBJ2-5; the D call may be TRBD1 or TRBD2 (5 bases each). With the DNA end fitting TRBJ2-7 better, the J assignment may be wrong. This CDR3 contains 14 residues. CDR1 and CDR2 (germline): SGHTA, FQGNSA. The CDR3 bases are TGTGCCAGCAGCCCCCGGGACCCTACCTACGAGCAGTACTTC. Translated, it gives CASSPRDPTYEQYF.

CDR3 protein: CASSLMGFLSGANVLTF. DNA of the CDR3: TGTGCCAGCAGCTTGATGGGGTTCCTCTCCGGGGCCAACGTCCTGACTTTC. J is TRBJ2-6 and V is TRBV5-6, with D unclear. Germline V CDR1 and CDR2: SGHDT, YYEEEE. The CDR3 sequence is 17 residues long. Trimming took 1 base from V and 4 from J, leaving 15 bases between them. The variable domain in full, completed from reference TRBV5-6 and TRBJ2-6, reads DAGVTQSPTHLIKTRGQQVTLRCSPKSGHDTVSWYQQALGQGPQFIFQYYEEEERQRGNFPDRFSGHQFPNYSSELNVNALLLGDSALYLCASSLMGFLSGANVLTFGAGSRLTVL.

The CDR3 DNA follows: TGTGCCAGCAGCTCCTCAGGATGGGGAAACACCATATATTTT. Translated, it gives CASSSSGWGNTIYF. The chain is built from TRBV7-2 and TRBJ1-3; no reliable D call. V lost 4 bases, J lost 4 bases, and 11 bases lay in between. The germline V gene has CDR1 SGHTA and CDR2 FQGNSA. The length of the CDR3 is 14 residues.

The chain carries TRBV5-1 and TRBJ2-7; 10 nucleotides agree with TRBD2. With V trimmed by 3 bases and J by 9 bases, 15 bases remained unmatched. CDR1 and CDR2 from the germline V gene are SGHRS and YFSETQ. The CDR3 loop spans 16 amino acids. For the CDR3, the DNA is TGCGCCAGCAGCTACACGGGAACTAGCGGGGTTAATTTGCAGTACTTC. This translates into CASSYTGTSGVNLQYF.

This clone was seen more than once but under ten times. CDR3 sequence: CASSYSIVDELSPLHF. CDR3 DNA sequence: TGTGCCAGCAGTTACTCGATCGTCGATGAACTTTCACCCCTCCACTTT. The V and J genes are TRBV6-5 and TRBJ1-6, with no clear D. The germline V gene encodes CDR1 MNHEY and CDR2 SVGAGI. With 0 bases removed from V and 9 bases from J, the gap between germline ends came to 15 bases. The length of the CDR3 is 16 residues.

This chain uses TRBV7-2 with TRBJ2-3; 14 bases map to TRBD2. CDR3 length: 18 amino acids. The germline CDR1 and CDR2 sequences are SGHTA and FQGNSA. The V segment lost 0 bases and the J segment 3 bases; nucleotides outside the gene matches: 5. The CDR3: CASSLALTSGGETDTQYF. CDR3 nucleotide sequence: TGTGCCAGCAGCTTAGCGTTGACTAGCGGGGGGGAAACAGATACGCAGTATTTT.

V usage is TRBV10-3 and J usage is TRBJ2-7; D is ambiguous. This CDR3 is built from 13 residues. V lost 5 bases and J lost 3, with 11 bases in between. Germline loops: CDR1 ENHRY, CDR2 SYGVKD. The CDR3 loop reads CAISRASFYEQYF. The CDR3 DNA reads TGTGCCATCAGTCGGGCCTCCTTCTACGAGCAGTACTTC.

This chain connects TRBV18 to TRBJ1-4; D is possibly TRBD1 (6 bases). Germline assignment: CDR1 KGHSH and CDR2 LQKENI. The CDR3 has 15 residues. Trimming took off 4 bases at V and 6 bases at J, with 15 bases between the two ends. The CDR3 DNA follows: TGTGCCAGCTCACTAGGCCAGGGGACCGATGAAAAACTGTTTTTT. The encoded protein is CASSLGQGTDEKLFF.

The chain is built from TRBV4-2 and TRBJ1-5; possibly TRBD1 for D (6 bases). The CDR3 spans 15 residues. The V gene's germline CDR1 is LGHNA and CDR2 YNFKEQ. Deletions cut 0 bases from V and 5 bases from J, with 11 bases between. In DNA, the CDR3 is TGTGCCAGCAGCCAAGATTCGAAGGGGGATCAGCCCCAGCATTTT. Protein product: CASSQDSKGDQPQHF.

Turning to this clone: A read error may produce the germline difference seen at one junction end. The CDR3 DNA sequence: TGCGCCAGCAGCTTGGGGACGGCTAGTATCTACGATGAGCAGTTCTTC. Translation: CASSLGTASIYDEQFF. This chain connects TRBV5-1 to TRBJ2-1; D gene ambiguous. The CDR3 contains 16 residues. Per germline, CDR1 SGHRS and CDR2 YFSETQ.

This sequence joins TRBV7-2 and TRBJ2-1, with a possible D match to TRBD2 (6 bases). Looked up from germline, CDR1 is SGHTA and CDR2 is FQGNSA. CDR3 length: 15 residues. The V end lost 1 base, the J end lost 8 bases, and 15 bases lay between the germline ends. This chain's CDR3 is CASSLVGTLGDEQFF. CDR3 sequence (DNA): TGTGCCAGCAGCTTAGTTGGGACTCTGGGAGATGAGCAGTTCTTC.